This T cell receptor beta chain is from a study of blood T cell repertoires in COVID-19. Background on the study: Some COVID-19 samples were acute and others convalescent; all came from the United States, Italy and Spain. Nucleic acid was either cDNA or gDNA, and it came from T cells, B-cell-depleted T cells, or PBMCs.

In the original workflow: Quantification of nucleated cells was approximated via reference gene primer amplification. Using immunoSEQ multiplex PCR, the repertoire was profiled, and TCRdb retains in-frame clones only, with some absent. The DNA gave D and trimming, while V, J and clone size come from that table. The sample shows 110,000 or so clones, 70% to 80% of them seen only once. After removal of 8 bases from V and 4 bases from J, the junction contained 6 bases not matched to a gene. The CDR3 has 13 amino acids. In germline, CDR1 is SNHLY, CDR2 FYNNEI. Sequencing was carried out using peripheral blood. The rearrangement links TRBV2 to TRBJ2-7; TRBD1 agrees at 9 bases. The clonotype was recovered from a man aged 50-59 years with acute or convalescent COVID-19. CDR3 protein: CASLRDREYEQYF. CDR3 nucleotide sequence: TGTGCCAGCCTTAGGGACAGGGAATACGAGCAGTACTTC. The full variable domain, rest sourced from reference TRBV2 and TRBJ2-7, is EPEVTQTPSHQVTQMGQEVILRCVPISNHLYFYWYRQILGQKVEFLVSFYNNEISEKSEIFDDQFSVERPDGSNFTLKIRSTKLEDSAMYFCASLRDREYEQYFGPGTRLTVT.